The source of this TCR beta chain is a study of control samples from healthy donors and cancer patients. Assay used: immunoSEQ multiplex PCR; TCRdb lists only in-frame clones, some missing. The repertoire holds about 130,000 clones, with about nine tenths as singletons. V lost 4 bases and J lost 3, with 10 bases in between. This CDR3 spans 14 amino acids. Germline V gene data show CDR1 as ENHRY and CDR2 as SYGVKD. Sequencing used blood. The clonotype was recovered from a man aged 40-55 years in good health. V gene TRBV10-3 combines with J gene TRBJ2-1, with D possibly matching TRBD2 (5 bases). In DNA, the CDR3 is TGTGCCATCAGTGCGGGGTACAACTACAATGAGCAGTTCTTC. Translated, it gives CAISAGYNYNEQFF.